These 20 T cell receptor beta chains came from one sample sequenced in a study of control samples from healthy donors and cancer patients. Sequenced by immunoSEQ multiplex PCR; TCRdb stores in-frame clones only, minus some. The data contain around 80,000 clones, 87% of them singletons. The specimen was blood. The receptors derive from a man over 45 in good health.

This chain connects TRBV11-2 to TRBJ2-5; TRBD1 agrees at 8 bases. Per germline, CDR1 SGHAT and CDR2 FQNNGV. J was trimmed by 5 bases and V by 4 bases; bases with no gene match: 9. The CDR3 is 15 amino acids. This CDR3 is CASSSGGRGAETQYF. As DNA, the CDR3 is TGTGCCAGCAGCTCAGGGGGCAGGGGCGCGGAGACCCAGTACTTC.

This rearrangement joins TRBV2 to TRBJ1-2; TRBD1 aligns across 10 bases. V lost 9 bases and J lost 7; bases outside the gene matches: 8. Germline CDR1 reads SNHLY; CDR2 reads FYNNEI. The CDR3 covers 13 residues. The CDR3 DNA follows: TGTGCCAGTATTGGACAGGGGGGAGGTGGCTACACCTTC. Protein: CASIGQGGGGYTF.

The chain uses TRBV5-1 and TRBJ2-2; possible D gene TRBD2, 5 bases. Trimming stripped 6 bases from V and 0 bases from J, with 9 bases between. There are 14 residues in the CDR3. Germline V gives CDR1 SGHRS, CDR2 YFSETQ. CDR3 nucleotides: TGCGCCAGCACAGCGGCCTCGAACACCGGGGAGCTGTTTTTT. Its translation is CASTAASNTGELFF.

The V gene is TRBV7-9, the J gene TRBJ1-1; D not resolved. Germline-derived CDR1 and CDR2 are SEHNR and FQNEAQ (reference sequence). Trimming left V 7 bases short and J 2 bases short, with 11 bases between. The CDR3 has 13 amino acids. The CDR3 DNA sequence: TGTGCCAGCATCACCCTGGGAAACACTGAAGCTTTCTTT. It encodes CASITLGNTEAFF.

This chain links TRBV30 with TRBJ2-5; TRBD1 aligns across 9 bases. J was trimmed by 3 bases and V by 4 bases; bases with no gene match: 6. The V gene's germline CDR1 is GTSNPN and CDR2 SVGIG (reference sequence). The CDR3 has 14 residues. CDR3 nucleotides: TGTGCCTGGACCCTGGGACAGGGAGAAGAGACCCAGTACTTC. The encoded protein is CAWTLGQGEETQYF.

This chain uses TRBV7-9 with TRBJ2-2, with 7 bases lining up with TRBD1. V shed 4 bases, J shed 6 bases, and the junction held 8 bases outside the gene matches. This CDR3 comprises 15 residues. Looked up from germline, CDR1 is SEHNR and CDR2 is FQNEAQ (reference sequence). CDR3 in amino acids: CASSSDPTGAGELFF. As DNA, the CDR3 is TGTGCCAGCAGCTCCGACCCTACAGGGGCCGGGGAGCTGTTTTTT.

The chain combines TRBV6-6 with TRBJ2-3; D ambiguous. Germline assignment: CDR1 MNHNY and CDR2 SVGAGI (reference sequence). The CDR3 sequence is 14 residues long. V was pared by 1 base and J by 0 bases, with 5 bases between. The DNA of the CDR3 is TGTGCCAGCAGTTACTACCAGAGCACAGATACGCAGTATTTT. It yields the protein CASSYYQSTDTQYF.

V gene TRBV4-2 combines with J gene TRBJ1-1, with D tentatively TRBD1 (5 bases). Germline V gives CDR1 LGHNA, CDR2 YNFKEQ. The CDR3 is 14 residues long. V was trimmed by 4 bases and J by 2 bases, leaving 11 bases between them. The CDR3 here is CASSPGTANTEAFF. CDR3 in DNA: TGTGCCAGCAGCCCTGGGACGGCAAACACTGAAGCTTTCTTT.

The V and J genes are TRBV5-4 and TRBJ2-1; D not certain. Germline CDR1 is SGHNT and CDR2 is YYREEE (reference sequence). The V end lost 0 bases, the J end lost 9 bases, and 16 bases lay between the germline ends. The length of the CDR3 is 15 residues. The CDR3 DNA sequence: TGTGCCAGCAGCTTGGAGGAAACTACCCTGGGTGAGCAGTTCTTC. This gives the protein CASSLEETTLGEQFF.

There are a few counts of this clone. The rearrangement joins TRBV2 to TRBJ1-1; D is perhaps TRBD1 (6 bases). The CDR3 is 12 amino acids. Germline V gives CDR1 SNHLY, CDR2 FYNNEI. Trimming removed 3 bases at V and 12 bases at J, with 14 bases between. The CDR3 DNA sequence: TGTGCCAGCAGTGACAGGGGCCCGGCGACTTTCTTT. Protein: CASSDRGPATFF.

The chain is built from TRBV5-6 and TRBJ1-4, with no clear D. The ends were cut back, 3 bases at V and 4 bases at J, with 13 bases in the middle. The CDR3 spans 15 residues. From germline, CDR1 is SGHDT and CDR2 YYEEEE. For the CDR3, the DNA is TGTGCCAGCAGCTGGAGGGCAGGAGATAATGAAAAACTGTTTTTT. Translating gives CASSWRAGDNEKLFF.

This chain joins TRBV5-1 and TRBJ2-1; D uncertain. The CDR3 is 15 amino acids. V lost 0 bases and J lost 4, with 11 bases in between. Germline-derived CDR1 and CDR2 are SGHRS and YFSETQ. In nucleotides, the CDR3 is TGCGCCAGCAGCTTGGACGGCCTTCCTTACAATGAGCAGTTCTTC. This encodes CASSLDGLPYNEQFF.

The rearrangement links TRBV18 to TRBJ2-7; TRBD2 matches 8 bases. Trimming took 3 bases from V and 6 from J; bases not matched to a gene: 4. The CDR3 loop spans 13 amino acids. The germline gives CDR1 KGHSH, CDR2 LQKENI. The CDR3, as DNA: TGTGCCAGCTCACCCGGACTAGCCTCCGAGCAGTACGTC. Its translation is CASSPGLASEQYV.

The chain recombines TRBV2 with TRBJ1-4; TRBD1 aligns across 7 bases. The CDR3 has 18 amino acids. The J segment lost 0 bases and the V segment lost 9 bases, leaving 16 bases of the junction unmatched. From germline, CDR1 is SNHLY and CDR2 FYNNEI. The CDR3 DNA reads as TGTGCCAGTTTAGACCGGGACAGATCCTCAACAACTAATGAAAAACTGTTTTTT. As protein: CASLDRDRSSTTNEKLFF.

The chain couples TRBV5-6 to TRBJ2-5, with a weak D call TRBD2 (6 bases). The CDR3 runs to 14 residues. The V gene's germline CDR1 is SGHDT and CDR2 YYEEEE. Between the trimmed V and J ends, which lost 3 bases and 5 bases, there was a span of 14 bases. The CDR3 loop is CASSSMGLSETQYF. The CDR3 DNA reads as TGTGCCAGCAGCTCTATGGGACTGTCGGAGACCCAGTACTTC.

This clone is medium-sized within its sample. The same CDR3 can be traced to other DNA sequences in this sample. CDR3 DNA: TGCGCCAGCAGCTTGGCGACAGGGGACGAAAAACTGTTTTTT. Translated, it gives CASSLATGDEKLFF. The chain joins TRBV5-1 to TRBJ1-4; TRBD1 matches 8 bases. CDR1 SGHRS and CDR2 YFSETQ come from the germline V gene. CDR3 length equals 14 residues. V lost 0 bases, J lost 8 bases, and 3 bases stayed unmatched.

The chain couples TRBV7-9 to TRBJ2-7; possible D gene TRBD2, 6 bases. This CDR3 contains 15 residues. CDR1 SEHNR and CDR2 FQNEAQ come from the germline V gene (reference sequence). V gave up 0 bases and J gave up 9 bases, with 18 bases separating them. DNA for the CDR3: TGTGCCAGCAGCTTAGCGAGGGACTGGGACTTTGCGCAGTACTTC. It yields the protein CASSLARDWDFAQYF.

The chain uses TRBV7-3 and TRBJ1-2, with a weak D call TRBD1 (6 bases). Germline V lookup: CDR1 SGHTA, CDR2 FQGTGA. Trimming cost V 3 bases and J 5 bases, with 10 bases left between them. The CDR3 covers 13 residues. The CDR3 here is CASSLAGEYGYTF. CDR3 nucleotides: TGTGCCAGCAGCTTGGCAGGGGAGTATGGCTACACCTTC. The full variable domain, in which reference TRBV7-3 and TRBJ1-2 provide the parts outside the CDR3, is GAGVSQTPSNKVTEKGKYVELRCDPISGHTALYWYRQSLGQGPEFLIYFQGTGAADDSGLPNDRFFAVRPEGSVSTLKIQRTERGDSAVYLCASSLAGEYGYTFGSGTRLTVV.

This clone has ten or more counts. The chain employs TRBV10-3 and TRBJ1-1, with D unclear. The V end was cut by 4 bases, the J end by 4 bases, with 13 bases between. The length of the CDR3 is 14 residues. Germline lookup yields CDR1 ENHRY and CDR2 SYGVKD. The CDR3 here is CAISVLGGGTEAFF. The CDR3 DNA sequence: TGTGCCATCAGTGTATTGGGAGGCGGCACTGAAGCTTTCTTT.

J is TRBJ2-7 and V is TRBV6-4, with D possibly being TRBD2 (6 bases). Trimming left V 3 bases short and J 1 base short, with 16 bases between. Germline V gene data show CDR1 as MRHNA and CDR2 as SNTAGT. The CDR3 totals 16 residues. The CDR3 sequence is CASSDRSVADSYEQYF. CDR3 in DNA: TGTGCCAGCAGTGATAGATCAGTAGCGGATTCCTACGAGCAGTACTTC.